This TCR beta chain was obtained from a study of early T cells in non-severe SARS-CoV-2 infection. Each CDR3 protein gets one entry after TCRdb re-called the 5' RACE reads with MiXCR. The sample includes fewer than 25,000 distinct CDR3 sequences, around 6% of them seen just once. V dropped 0 bases and J dropped 5; count of bases not matched to a gene: 7. This CDR3 is 15 amino acids long. The germline CDR1 and CDR2 sequences are SGHKS and YYEKEE (reference sequence). This receptor was identified in an adult who was a healthcare worker with PCR-confirmed SARS-CoV-2 infection or an uninfected control (not recorded which). The starting material was whole blood, obtained at baseline. The chain carries TRBV5-5 and TRBJ1-2; 7 bases match TRBD1. In nucleotides, the CDR3 is TGTGCCAGCAGCTTGGGACAGGGATCGGGGTATGGCTACACCTTC. Its translation is CASSLGQGSGYGYTF.